This T cell receptor (beta chain) was obtained from a study of Graves' ophthalmopathy and Graves' hyperthyroidism. Study observations and caveats: Both a roughly 65% sensitivity and an approximately 72% specificity characterized the model's predictions of ophthalmopathy progression.

Germline V gives CDR1 DFQATT, CDR2 SNEGSKA (reference sequence). The CDR3 extends over 11 amino acids. With 4 bases removed from V and 15 bases from J, the gap between germline ends came to 13 bases. A note on this clonotype: What it binds is unknown. A much larger clone differs by one base, so this may be a read error.

Researchers took RNA transcripts and amplified TCR beta CDR3 regions from them. First-round RT-PCR relied on HTBI primers, and a second-round multiplex PCR came next. MiXCR, run by TCRdb on the multiplex PCR reads, gives a single entry per CDR3 protein. The sample includes about 370,000 distinct CDR3 sequences, about a sixth of them seen just once. Researchers classed hyperthyroidism as stable given no ophthalmopathy within 18 months of follow-up. The sequenced material came from peripheral blood. The chain uses TRBV20-1 and TRBJ1-6; D is ambiguous. The receptor was derived from an adult woman with stable Graves' hyperthyroidism. The CDR3, as DNA: TGCAGTGCTAATAATGGGCCACACCTCCACTTT. Residues: CSANNGPHLHF.